The TCR beta chain under discussion was sequenced for a study of glioma-infiltrating T cells. The table lists this clonotype with many counts. The iRepertoire nested amplicon-rescue multiplex PCR amplified TCR alpha and beta CDR3s from RNA. Using its own MiXCR run on the multiplex PCR reads, TCRdb lists one record per CDR3 protein. The sample consists of fewer than 200,000 distinct CDR3 sequences, 25% to 35% of them appearing once. Sample: glioma tissue, nonneoplastic brain tissue, or PBMCs (not recorded which). The clonotype was recovered from a human donor with low-grade glioma or glioblastoma, undergoing nonglioma brain surgery, or in good health (not recorded which).

CDR3 sequence (DNA): TGTGCCAGCAGCCCCCGGGCGGTGAGCGGAGCCGAGCAGTACTTC. Its translation is CASSPRAVSGAEQYF. V and J are TRBV7-2 and TRBJ2-7; D is possibly TRBD2 (5 bases). V was clipped by 5 bases and J by 6 bases, with 20 bases between them. CDR3 size: 15 residues. The germline gives CDR1 SGHTA, CDR2 FQGNSA.